This record looks at one T cell receptor beta chain sequence and its context. Its antigen is not known. This sample was taken from a study of cytomegalovirus exposure and HLA in healthy donors. General study points: A few of the chains that were CMV-associated were confirmed in vitro to be specific for CMV antigens.

J gave up 11 bases and V 0 bases, and 10 bases lay outside the gene matches. The CDR3 runs to 16 residues. Germline assignment: CDR1 MGHRA and CDR2 YSYEKL. This PCR relied on a set of 60 Vbeta primers and 13 Jbeta primers. Sequenced by immunoSEQ multiplex PCR; TCRdb stores in-frame clones only, minus some. The sample holds fewer than 30,000 clones, approximately 62% seen once. V is TRBV4-1 and J is TRBJ2-1, with 10 bases identical to TRBD2. Sequenced input: PBMCs. The source is a male donor in good health and CMV-seropositive. This CDR3 is CASSQEGASGGNQQFF. The DNA for the CDR3 is TGCGCCAGCAGCCAAGAGGGGGCTAGCGGGGGTAATCAGCAGTTCTTC.